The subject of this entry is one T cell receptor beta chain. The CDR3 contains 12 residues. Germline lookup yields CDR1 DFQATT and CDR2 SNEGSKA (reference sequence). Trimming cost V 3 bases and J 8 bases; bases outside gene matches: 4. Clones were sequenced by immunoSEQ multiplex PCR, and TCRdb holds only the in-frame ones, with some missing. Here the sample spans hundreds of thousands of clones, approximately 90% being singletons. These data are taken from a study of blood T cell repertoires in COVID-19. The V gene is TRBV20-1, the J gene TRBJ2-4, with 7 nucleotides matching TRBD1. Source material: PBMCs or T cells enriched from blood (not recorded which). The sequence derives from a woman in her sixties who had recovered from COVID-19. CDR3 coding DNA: TGCAGTGCTAGTCGACAGGGCGACATTCAGTACTTC. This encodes CSASRQGDIQYF.